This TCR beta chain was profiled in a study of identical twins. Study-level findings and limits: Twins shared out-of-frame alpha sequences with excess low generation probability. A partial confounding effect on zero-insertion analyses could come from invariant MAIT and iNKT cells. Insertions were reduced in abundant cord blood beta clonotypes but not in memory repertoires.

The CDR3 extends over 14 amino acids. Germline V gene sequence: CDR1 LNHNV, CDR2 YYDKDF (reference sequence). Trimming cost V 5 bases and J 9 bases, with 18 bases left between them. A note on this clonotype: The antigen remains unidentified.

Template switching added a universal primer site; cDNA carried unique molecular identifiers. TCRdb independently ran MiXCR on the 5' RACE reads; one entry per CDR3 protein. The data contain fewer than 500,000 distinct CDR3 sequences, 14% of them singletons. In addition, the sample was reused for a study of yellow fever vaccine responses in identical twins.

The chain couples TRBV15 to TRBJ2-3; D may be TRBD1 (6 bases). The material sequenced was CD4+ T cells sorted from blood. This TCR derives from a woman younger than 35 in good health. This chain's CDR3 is CATSGDTRTGTQYF. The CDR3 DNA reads TGTGCCACCAGCGGGGACACCCGCACAGGGACGCAGTATTTT.